This T cell receptor (beta chain) is from a study of blood T cell repertoires in COVID-19. The J segment lost 3 bases and the V segment lost 3 bases, leaving 11 bases of the junction unmatched. This CDR3 spans 17 amino acids. Germline assignment: CDR1 PRHDT and CDR2 FYEKMQ (reference sequence). Participants came from roughly 25 US areas, aged roughly 18 to 95 years. Participant-reported clinical history was the basis for cohort assignment. In the source study's methods: From reference gene primer amplification, estimates of nucleated cell counts were derived. Produced via immunoSEQ multiplex PCR; TCRdb's table is partial and in-frame only. V and J calls and clone size are those listed in that table; D and trimming were worked out from the DNA. The profile shows a few hundred thousand clones, just over 85% of them singletons.

J is TRBJ2-3 and V is TRBV13; the match to TRBD2 covers 8 bases. What was sequenced was PBMCs or T cells enriched from blood (not recorded which). This sequence was found in a woman aged 50 to 60 with acute COVID-19. The CDR3 region has the DNA TGTGCCAGCAGCTTCCCAAGACTAGCGACGGGGACAGATACGCAGTATTTT. It encodes CASSFPRLATGTDTQYF.